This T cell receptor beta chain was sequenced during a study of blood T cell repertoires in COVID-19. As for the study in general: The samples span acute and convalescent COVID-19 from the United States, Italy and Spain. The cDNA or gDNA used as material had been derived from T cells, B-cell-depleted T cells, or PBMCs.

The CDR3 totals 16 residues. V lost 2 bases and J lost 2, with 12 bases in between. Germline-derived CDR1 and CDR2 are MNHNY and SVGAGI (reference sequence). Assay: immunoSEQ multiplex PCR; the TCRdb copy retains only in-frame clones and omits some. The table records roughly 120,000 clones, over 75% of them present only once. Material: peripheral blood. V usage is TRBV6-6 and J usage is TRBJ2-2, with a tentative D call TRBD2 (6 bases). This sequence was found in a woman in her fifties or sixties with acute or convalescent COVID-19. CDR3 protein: CASSYRQRANTGELFF. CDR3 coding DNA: TGTGCCAGCAGTTACCGTCAGCGGGCAAACACCGGGGAGCTGTTTTTT.